This TCR beta chain was sequenced in a study of shared clonotypes between healthy human individuals. In the study overall: CD4 naive and CD4 memory each took three plates per donor, while CD8 naive took two and CD8 memory one. Broader study findings: Generation probability values for non-shared clonotypes were lower than those for clonotypes shared by all four donors. The rarefaction results pointed to incomplete sorted-subset sequencing despite large depth.

Sorted-subset replicate PCRs used around 0.2 ug DNA, around 31,000 T cell genomes. Using immunoSEQ multiplex PCR, the repertoire was profiled, and TCRdb retains in-frame clones only, with some absent. The sample includes 2 million or so clones, roughly 95% seen only once; the top ten take 0.13%. Remarks on this clone: Its antigen is unknown.

Germline V lookup: CDR1 LNHNV, CDR2 YYDKDF (reference sequence). CDR3 length equals 17 residues. The V gene end was trimmed by 0 bases and the J gene end by 2 bases; junction bases not matched to a gene: 9. The origin of this receptor is a man younger than 35 in good health. This chain connects TRBV15 to TRBJ2-5, with 7 bases identical to TRBD1. The sequencing sample was made of naive CD4+ T cells sorted from blood. Described subset: CD45RA+ positively selected. For the CDR3, the DNA is TGTGCCACCAGCAGAGATCTACTCTGGGACAGACAAGAGACCCAGTACTTC. Amino acids: CATSRDLLWDRQETQYF.